This entry features one T cell receptor (beta chain) sequence. The data originate from a study of blood T cell repertoires in COVID-19. As for the study in general: Italy, Spain and the United States were the sources of the convalescent and acute COVID-19 samples.

Clones were sequenced by immunoSEQ multiplex PCR, and TCRdb holds only the in-frame ones, with some missing. The table records hundreds of thousands of clones, approximately 86% of them present only once. J lost 5 bases, V lost 0 bases, and 2 bases had no gene match. Germline loops: CDR1 MNHEY, CDR2 SVGAGI. The CDR3 runs to 15 residues. The sequence was collected from a woman in her seventies with COVID-19, enrolled during active disease. The chain employs TRBV6-5 and TRBJ2-1, with 9 bases identical to TRBD2. Sequenced input: peripheral blood. CDR3 loop: CASSYSRLADNEQFF. CDR3 DNA: TGTGCCAGCAGTTACTCAAGACTAGCGGACAATGAGCAGTTCTTC.